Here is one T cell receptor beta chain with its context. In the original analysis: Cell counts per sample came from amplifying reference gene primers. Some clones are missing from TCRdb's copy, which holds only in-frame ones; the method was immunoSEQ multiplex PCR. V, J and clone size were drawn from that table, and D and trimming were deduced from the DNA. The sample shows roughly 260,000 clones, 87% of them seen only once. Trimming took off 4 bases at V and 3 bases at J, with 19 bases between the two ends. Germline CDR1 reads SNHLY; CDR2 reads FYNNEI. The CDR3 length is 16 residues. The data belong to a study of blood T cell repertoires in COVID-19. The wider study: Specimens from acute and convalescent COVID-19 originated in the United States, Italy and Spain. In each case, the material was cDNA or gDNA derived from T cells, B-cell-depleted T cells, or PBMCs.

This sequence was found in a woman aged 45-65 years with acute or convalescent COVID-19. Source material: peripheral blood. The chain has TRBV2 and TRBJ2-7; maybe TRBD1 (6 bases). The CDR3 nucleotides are TGTGCCAGCAGTGGGGACACCATATTGGGTGACTACGAGCAGTACTTC. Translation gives CASSGDTILGDYEQYF.